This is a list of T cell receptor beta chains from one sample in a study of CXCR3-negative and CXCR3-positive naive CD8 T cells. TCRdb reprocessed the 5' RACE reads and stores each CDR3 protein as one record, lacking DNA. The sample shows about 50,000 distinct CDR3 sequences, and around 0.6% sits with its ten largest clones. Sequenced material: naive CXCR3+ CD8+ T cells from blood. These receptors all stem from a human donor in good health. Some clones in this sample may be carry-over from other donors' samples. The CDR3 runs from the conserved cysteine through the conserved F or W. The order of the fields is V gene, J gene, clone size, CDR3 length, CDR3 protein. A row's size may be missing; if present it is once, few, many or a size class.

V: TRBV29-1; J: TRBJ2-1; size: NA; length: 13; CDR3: CSPWEQGSNEQFF
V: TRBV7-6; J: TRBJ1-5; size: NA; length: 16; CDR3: CASSLYAGPQGWPQHF
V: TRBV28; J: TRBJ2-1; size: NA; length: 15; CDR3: CASSSPGTSYNEQFF
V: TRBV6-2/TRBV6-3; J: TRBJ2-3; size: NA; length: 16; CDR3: CASSYDLAGITDTQYF
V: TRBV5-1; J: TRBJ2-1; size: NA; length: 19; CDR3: CASSGADIEGLLGNGEQFF
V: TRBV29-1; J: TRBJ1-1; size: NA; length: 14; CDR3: CSVSQGTGGTEAFF
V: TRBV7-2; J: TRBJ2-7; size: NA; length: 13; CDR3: CASSFAGGGEQYF
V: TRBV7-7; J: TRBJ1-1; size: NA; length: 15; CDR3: CATQIYPGMNTEAFF
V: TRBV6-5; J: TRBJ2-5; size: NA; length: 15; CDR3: CASSHLLGRGETQYF
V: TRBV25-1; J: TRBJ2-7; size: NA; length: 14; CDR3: CASSDPTLSYEQYF
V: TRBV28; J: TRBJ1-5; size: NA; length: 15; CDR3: CASDKGLYSNQPQHF
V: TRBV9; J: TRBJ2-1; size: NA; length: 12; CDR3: CASSTRYNEQFF
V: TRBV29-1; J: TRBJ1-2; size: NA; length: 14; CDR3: CSVEDRPANYGYTF
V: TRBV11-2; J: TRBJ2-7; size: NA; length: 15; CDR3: CASSDPRGSPYEQYF
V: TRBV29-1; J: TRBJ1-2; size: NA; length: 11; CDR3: CSVIRGYGYTF
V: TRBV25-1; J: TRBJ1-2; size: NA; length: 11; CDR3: CASSDLTGYTF
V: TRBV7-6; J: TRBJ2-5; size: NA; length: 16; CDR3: CASSLAPLADQETQYF
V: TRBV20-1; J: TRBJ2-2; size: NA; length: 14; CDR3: CSARGGGDTGELFF
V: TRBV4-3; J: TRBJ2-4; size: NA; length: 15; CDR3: CASSQEGTPGNIQYF
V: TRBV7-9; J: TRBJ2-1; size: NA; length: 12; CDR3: CASTPFAGEQFF
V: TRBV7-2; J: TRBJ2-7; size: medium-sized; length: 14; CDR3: CASSLWARGDEQYF
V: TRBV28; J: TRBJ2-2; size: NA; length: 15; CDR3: CASSLVLGDTGELFF
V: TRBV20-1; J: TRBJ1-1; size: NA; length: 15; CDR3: CSARDGWQENTEAFF
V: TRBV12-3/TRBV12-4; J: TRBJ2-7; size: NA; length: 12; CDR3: CASSSGLYEQYF
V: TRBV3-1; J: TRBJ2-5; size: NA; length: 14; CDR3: CASSDQLDQETQYF
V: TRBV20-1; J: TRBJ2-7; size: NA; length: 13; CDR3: CSARVGSIDEQYF
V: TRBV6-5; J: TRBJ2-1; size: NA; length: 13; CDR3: CASRGVGGAVQFF
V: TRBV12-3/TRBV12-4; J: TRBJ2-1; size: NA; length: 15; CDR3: CASSPPPVLYNEQFF
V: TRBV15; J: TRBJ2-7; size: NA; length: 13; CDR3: CATSNDVDYEQYF
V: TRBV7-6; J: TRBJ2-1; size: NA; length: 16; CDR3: CASSVTGGFPYNEQFF
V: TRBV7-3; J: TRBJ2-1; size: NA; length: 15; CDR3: CASSSSTRPADEQFF
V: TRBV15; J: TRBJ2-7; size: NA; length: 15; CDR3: CATSRVSVTTHEQYF
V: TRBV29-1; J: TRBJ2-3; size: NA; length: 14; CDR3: CSTLPGQTTDTQYF
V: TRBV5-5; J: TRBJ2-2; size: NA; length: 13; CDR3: CASSLPLFGELFF
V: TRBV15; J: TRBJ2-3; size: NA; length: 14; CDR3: CATSRYRGTDTQYF
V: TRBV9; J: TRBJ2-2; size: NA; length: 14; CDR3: CASSFVYPTGELFF
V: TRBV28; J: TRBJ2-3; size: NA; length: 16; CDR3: CASSFLRETSTDTQYF
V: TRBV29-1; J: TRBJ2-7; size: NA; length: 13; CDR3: CSVVREVSYEQYF
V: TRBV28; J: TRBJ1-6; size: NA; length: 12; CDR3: CASSRGPQSLHF
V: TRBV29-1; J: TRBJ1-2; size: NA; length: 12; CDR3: CSVEGDRAGYTF
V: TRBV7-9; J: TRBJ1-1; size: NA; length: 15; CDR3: CASSLGQGMNTEAFF
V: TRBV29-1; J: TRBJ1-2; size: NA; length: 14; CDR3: CSAGSDPRGYGYTF
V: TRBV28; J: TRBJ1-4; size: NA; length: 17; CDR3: CASSSPGQGHPNEKLFF
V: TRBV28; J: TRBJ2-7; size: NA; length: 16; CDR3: CASSLIETVVRYEQYF
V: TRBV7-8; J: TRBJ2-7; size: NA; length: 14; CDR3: CASSPKVGGDEQYF
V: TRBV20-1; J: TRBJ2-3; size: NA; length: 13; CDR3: CSASDREPDTQYF
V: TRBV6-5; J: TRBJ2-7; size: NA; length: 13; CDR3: CASSYSNAYEQYF
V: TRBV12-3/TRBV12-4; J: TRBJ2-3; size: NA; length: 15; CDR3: CASSLAGFHADTQYF
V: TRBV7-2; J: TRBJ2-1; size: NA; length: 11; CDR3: CASSLGVVNFF
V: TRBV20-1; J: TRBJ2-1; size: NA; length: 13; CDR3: CSAGTGGGNEQFF
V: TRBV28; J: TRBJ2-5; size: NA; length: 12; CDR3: CASSRTAETQYF
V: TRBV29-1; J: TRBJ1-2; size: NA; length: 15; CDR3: CSAEEGVVGDRGYTF
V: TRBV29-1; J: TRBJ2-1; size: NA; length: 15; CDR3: CSVAVEGAAYNEQFF